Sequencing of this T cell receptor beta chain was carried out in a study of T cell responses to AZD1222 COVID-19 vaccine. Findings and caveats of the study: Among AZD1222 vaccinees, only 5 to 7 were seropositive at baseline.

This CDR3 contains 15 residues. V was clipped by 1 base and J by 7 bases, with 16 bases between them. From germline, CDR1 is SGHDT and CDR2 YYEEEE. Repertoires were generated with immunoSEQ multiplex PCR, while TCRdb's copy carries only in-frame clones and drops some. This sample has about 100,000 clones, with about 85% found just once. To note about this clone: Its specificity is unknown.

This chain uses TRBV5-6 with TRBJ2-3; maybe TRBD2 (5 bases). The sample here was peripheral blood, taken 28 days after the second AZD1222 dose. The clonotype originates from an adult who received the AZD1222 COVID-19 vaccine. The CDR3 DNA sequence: TGTGCCAGCAGCTTGAGGTTCGGGATGATGTATACGCAGTATTTT. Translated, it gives CASSLRFGMMYTQYF.